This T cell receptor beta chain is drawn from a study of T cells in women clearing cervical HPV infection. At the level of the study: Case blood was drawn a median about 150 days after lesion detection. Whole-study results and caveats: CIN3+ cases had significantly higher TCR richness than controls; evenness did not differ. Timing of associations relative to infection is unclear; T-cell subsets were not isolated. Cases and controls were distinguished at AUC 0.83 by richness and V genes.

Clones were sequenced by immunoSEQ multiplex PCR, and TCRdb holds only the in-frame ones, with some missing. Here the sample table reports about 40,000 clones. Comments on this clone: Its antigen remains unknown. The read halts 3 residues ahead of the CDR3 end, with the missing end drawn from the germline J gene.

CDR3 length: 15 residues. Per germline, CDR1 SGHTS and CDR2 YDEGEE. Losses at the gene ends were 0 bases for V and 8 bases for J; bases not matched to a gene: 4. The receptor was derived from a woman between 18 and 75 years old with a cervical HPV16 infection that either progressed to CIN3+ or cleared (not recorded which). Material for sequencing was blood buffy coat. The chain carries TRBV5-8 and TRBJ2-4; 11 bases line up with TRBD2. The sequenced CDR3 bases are TGTGCCAGCAGCTTGGTCTTACTAGCGGGAGACATT. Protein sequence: CASSLVLLAGDI. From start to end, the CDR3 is CASSLVLLAGDIQYF.